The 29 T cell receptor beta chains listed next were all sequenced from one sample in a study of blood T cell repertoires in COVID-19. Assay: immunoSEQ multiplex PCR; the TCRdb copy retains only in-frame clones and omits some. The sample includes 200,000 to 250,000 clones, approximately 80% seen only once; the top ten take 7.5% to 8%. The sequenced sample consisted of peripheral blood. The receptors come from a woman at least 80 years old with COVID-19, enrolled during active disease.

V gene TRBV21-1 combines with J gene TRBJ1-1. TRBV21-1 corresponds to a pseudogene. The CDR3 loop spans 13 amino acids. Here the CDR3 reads CASSSYGNTEAFF. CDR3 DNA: TGTGCCAGCAGCTCTTACGGGAACACTGAAGCTTTCTTT.

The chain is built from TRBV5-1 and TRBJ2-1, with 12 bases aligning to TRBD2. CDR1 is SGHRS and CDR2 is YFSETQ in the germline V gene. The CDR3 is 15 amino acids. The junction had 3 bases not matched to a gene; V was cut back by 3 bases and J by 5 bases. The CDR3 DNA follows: TGCGCCAGCAGCTCCCGACTAGCGGGGGACAATGAGCAGTTCTTC. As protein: CASSSRLAGDNEQFF. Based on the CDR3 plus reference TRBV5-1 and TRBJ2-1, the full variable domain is KAGVTQTPRYLIKTRGQQVTLSCSPISGHRSVSWYQQTPGQGLQFLFEYFSETQRNKGNFPGRFSGRQFSNSRSEMNVSTLELGDSALYLCASSSRLAGDNEQFFGPGTRLTVL.

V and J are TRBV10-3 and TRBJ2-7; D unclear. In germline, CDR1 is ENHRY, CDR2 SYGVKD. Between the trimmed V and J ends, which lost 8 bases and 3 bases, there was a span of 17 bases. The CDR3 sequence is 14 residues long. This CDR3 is CAIGLVGPGYEQYF. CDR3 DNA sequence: TGTGCCATCGGTCTAGTGGGTCCGGGCTACGAGCAGTACTTC.

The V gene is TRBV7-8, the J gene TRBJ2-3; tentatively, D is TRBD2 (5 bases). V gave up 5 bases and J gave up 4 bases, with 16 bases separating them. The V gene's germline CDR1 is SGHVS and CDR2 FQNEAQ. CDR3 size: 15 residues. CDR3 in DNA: TGTGCCAGCAGCCCCCGGCGGGCGGGTCCAGATACGCAGTATTTT. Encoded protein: CASSPRRAGPDTQYF.

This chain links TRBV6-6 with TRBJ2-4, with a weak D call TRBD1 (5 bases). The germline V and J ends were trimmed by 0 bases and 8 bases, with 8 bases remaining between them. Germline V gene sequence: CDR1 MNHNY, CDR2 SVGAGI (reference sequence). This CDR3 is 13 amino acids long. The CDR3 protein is CASSYSTGDIQYF. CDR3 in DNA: TGTGCCAGCAGTTACTCAACAGGAGACATTCAGTACTTC.

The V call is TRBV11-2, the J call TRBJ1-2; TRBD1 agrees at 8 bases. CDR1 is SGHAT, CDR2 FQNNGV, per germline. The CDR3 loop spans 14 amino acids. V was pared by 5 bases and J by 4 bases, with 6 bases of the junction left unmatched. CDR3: CASSPGQGAYGYTF. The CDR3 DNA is TGTGCCAGCAGCCCCGGACAGGGCGCCTATGGCTACACCTTC.

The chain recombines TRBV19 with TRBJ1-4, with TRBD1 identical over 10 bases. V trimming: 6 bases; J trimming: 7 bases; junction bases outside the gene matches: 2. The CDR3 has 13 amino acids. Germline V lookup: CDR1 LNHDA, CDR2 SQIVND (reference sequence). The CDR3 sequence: CASSRDRGEKLFF. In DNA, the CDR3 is TGTGCCAGTAGCCGGGACAGGGGTGAAAAACTGTTTTTT. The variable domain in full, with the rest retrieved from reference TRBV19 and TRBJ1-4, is DGGITQSPKYLFRKEGQNVTLSCEQNLNHDAMYWYRQDPGQGLRLIYYSQIVNDFQKGDIAEGYSVSREKKESFPLTVTSAQKNPTAFYLCASSRDRGEKLFFGSGTQLSVL.

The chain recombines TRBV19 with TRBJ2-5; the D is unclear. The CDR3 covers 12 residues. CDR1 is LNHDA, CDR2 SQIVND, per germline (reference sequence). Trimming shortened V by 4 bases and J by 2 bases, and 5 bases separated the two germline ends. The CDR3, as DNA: TGTGCCAGTAGTAGACATCAAGAGACCCAGTACTTC. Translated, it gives CASSRHQETQYF.

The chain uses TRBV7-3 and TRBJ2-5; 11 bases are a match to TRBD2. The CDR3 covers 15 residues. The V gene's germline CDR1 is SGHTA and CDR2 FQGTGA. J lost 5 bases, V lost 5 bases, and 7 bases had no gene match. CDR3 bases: TGTGCCAGCAGCGACACTAGCGGGGGTTGGGAGACCCAGTACTTC. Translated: CASSDTSGGWETQYF.

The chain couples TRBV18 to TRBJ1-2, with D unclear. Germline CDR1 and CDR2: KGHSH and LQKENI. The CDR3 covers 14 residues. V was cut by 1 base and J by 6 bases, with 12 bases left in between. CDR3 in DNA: TGTGCCAGCTCACCACTTCCAACGGTGGATGGCTACACCTTC. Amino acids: CASSPLPTVDGYTF.

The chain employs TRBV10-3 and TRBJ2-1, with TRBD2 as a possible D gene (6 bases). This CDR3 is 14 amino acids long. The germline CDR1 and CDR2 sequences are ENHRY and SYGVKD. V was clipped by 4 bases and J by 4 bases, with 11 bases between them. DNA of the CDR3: TGTGCCATCAGTGTGGGAGGTAGTTACAATGAGCAGTTCTTC. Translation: CAISVGGSYNEQFF.

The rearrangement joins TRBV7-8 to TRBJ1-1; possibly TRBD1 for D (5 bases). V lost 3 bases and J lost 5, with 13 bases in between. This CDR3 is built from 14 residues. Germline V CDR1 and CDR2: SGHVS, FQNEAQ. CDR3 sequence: CASSFPGPGTEAFF. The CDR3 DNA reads TGTGCCAGCAGCTTCCCAGGGCCAGGGACTGAAGCTTTCTTT.

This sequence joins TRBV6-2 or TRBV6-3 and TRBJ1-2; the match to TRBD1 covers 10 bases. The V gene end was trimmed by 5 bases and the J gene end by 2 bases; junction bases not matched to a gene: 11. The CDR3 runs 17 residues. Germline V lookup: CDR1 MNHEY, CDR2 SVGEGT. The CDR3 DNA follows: TGTGCCAGCAGTCGTGACAGGGGGCCAAACCAGAACTATGGCTACACCTTC. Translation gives CASSRDRGPNQNYGYTF.

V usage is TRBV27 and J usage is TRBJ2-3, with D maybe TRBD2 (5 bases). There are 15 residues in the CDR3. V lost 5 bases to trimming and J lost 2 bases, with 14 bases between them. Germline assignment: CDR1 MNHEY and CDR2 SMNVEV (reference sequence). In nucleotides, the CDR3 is TGTGCCAGCAGTGACTACAGCGCTCTCACAGATACGCAGTATTTT. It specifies CASSDYSALTDTQYF.

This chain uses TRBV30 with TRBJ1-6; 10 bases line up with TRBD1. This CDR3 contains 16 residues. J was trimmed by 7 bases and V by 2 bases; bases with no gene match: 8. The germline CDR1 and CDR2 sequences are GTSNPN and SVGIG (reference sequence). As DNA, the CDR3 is TGTGCCTGGAGTTTCCGACAGGGGGCTTCGAATTCACCCCTCCACTTT. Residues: CAWSFRQGASNSPLHF. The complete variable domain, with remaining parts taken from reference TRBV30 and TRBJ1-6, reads SQTIHQWPATLVQPVGSPLSLECTVEGTSNPNLYWYRQAAGRGLQLLFYSVGIGQISSEVPQNLSASRPQDRQFILSSKKLLLSDSGFYLCAWSFRQGASNSPLHFGNGTRLTVT.

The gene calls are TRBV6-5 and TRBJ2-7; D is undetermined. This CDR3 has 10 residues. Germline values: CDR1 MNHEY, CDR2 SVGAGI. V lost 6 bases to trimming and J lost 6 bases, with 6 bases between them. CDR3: CASRTGEQYF. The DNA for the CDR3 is TGTGCCAGCAGGACGGGCGAGCAGTACTTC.

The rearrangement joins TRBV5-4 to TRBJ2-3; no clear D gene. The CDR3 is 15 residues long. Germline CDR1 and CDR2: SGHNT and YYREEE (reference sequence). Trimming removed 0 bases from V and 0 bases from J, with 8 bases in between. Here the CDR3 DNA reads TGTGCCAGCAGCTTGGTTGCGACAAGCACAGATACGCAGTATTTT. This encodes CASSLVATSTDTQYF.

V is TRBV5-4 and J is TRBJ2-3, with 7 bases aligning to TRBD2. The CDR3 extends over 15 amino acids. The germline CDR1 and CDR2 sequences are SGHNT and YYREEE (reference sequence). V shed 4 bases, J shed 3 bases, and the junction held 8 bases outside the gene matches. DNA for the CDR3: TGTGCCAGCAGCCGTAGGCGGGAGCCTACAGATACGCAGTATTTT. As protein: CASSRRREPTDTQYF.

This CDR3 is CASSPGQVRTGELFF. In DNA form, the CDR3 reads TGTGCCAGTAGTCCGGGACAGGTTCGAACCGGGGAGCTGTTTTTT. The chain carries TRBV19 and TRBJ2-2, with 8 bases that match TRBD1. The CDR3 is made up of 15 amino acids. The J segment lost 5 bases and the V segment lost 5 bases, leaving 7 bases of the junction unmatched. Germline CDR1 LNHDA, CDR2 SQIVND (reference sequence).

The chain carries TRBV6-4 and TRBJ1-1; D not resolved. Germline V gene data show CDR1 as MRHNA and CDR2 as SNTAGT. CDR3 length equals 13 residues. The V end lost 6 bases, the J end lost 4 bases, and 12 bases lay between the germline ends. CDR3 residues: CASSRELGTEAFF. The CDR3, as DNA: TGTGCCAGCAGCCGGGAGTTGGGCACTGAAGCTTTCTTT.

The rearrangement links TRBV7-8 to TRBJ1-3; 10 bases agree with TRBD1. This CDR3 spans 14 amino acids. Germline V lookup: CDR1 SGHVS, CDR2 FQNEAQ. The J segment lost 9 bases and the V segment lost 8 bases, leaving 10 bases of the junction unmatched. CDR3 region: CASGATGGPGTIYF. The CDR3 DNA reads TGTGCCAGCGGTGCGACAGGGGGCCCTGGCACCATATATTTT.

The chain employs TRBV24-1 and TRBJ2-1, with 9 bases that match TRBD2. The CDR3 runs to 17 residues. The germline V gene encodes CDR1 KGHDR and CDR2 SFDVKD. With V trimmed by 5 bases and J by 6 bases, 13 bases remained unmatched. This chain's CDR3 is CATSAVIAGAVSNEQFF. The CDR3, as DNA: TGTGCCACCAGTGCCGTAATAGCGGGAGCGGTATCCAATGAGCAGTTCTTC.

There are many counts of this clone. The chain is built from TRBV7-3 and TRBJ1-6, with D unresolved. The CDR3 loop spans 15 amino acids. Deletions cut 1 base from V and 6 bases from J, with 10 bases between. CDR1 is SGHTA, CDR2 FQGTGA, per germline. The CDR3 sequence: CASSLKATGNSPLHF. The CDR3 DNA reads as TGTGCCAGCAGCTTAAAGGCCACGGGTAATTCACCCCTCCACTTT.

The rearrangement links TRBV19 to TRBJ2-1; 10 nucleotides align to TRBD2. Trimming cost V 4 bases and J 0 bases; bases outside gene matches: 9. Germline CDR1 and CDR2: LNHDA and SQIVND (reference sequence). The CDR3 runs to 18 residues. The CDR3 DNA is TGTGCCAGTAGTAGGGGGACTAGCGTCAAGAGCTCCTACAATGAGCAGTTCTTC. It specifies CASSRGTSVKSSYNEQFF. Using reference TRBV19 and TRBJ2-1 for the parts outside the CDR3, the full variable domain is DGGITQSPKYLFRKEGQNVTLSCEQNLNHDAMYWYRQDPGQGLRLIYYSQIVNDFQKGDIAEGYSVSREKKESFPLTVTSAQKNPTAFYLCASSRGTSVKSSYNEQFFGPGTRLTVL.

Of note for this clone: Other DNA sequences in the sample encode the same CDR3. The CDR3 region is CASSSSDYGYTF. Here the CDR3 DNA reads TGTGCCAGCAGTTCCTCAGACTATGGCTACACCTTC. The V and J genes are TRBV28 and TRBJ1-2; D gene ambiguous. V gave up 4 bases and J gave up 3 bases, with 6 bases separating them. The CDR3 covers 12 residues. Germline CDR1 reads MDHEN; CDR2 reads SYDVKM.

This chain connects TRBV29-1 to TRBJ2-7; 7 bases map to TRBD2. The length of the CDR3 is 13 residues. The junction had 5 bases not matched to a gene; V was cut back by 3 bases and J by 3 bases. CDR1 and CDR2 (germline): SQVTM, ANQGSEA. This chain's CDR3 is CSVEGSGRYEQYF. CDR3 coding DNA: TGCAGCGTTGAGGGTAGCGGGCGCTACGAGCAGTACTTC.

Here the CDR3 DNA reads TGTGCCAGCAGCCGGGACAGGGGAAGCCAAGAGACCCAGTACTTC. It yields the protein CASSRDRGSQETQYF. The chain joins TRBV28 to TRBJ2-5, with 10 bases identical to TRBD1. CDR1 MDHEN and CDR2 SYDVKM come from the germline V gene. The CDR3 is 15 residues long. V trimming: 6 bases; J trimming: 1 base; junction bases outside the gene matches: 5. Full variable domain (remainder filled in from reference TRBV28 and TRBJ2-5): DVKVTQSSRYLVKRTGEKVFLECVQDMDHENMFWYRQDPGLGLRLIYFSYDVKMKEKGDIPEGYSVSREKKERFSLILESASTNQTSMYLCASSRDRGSQETQYFGPGTRLLVL.

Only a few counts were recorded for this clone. CDR3: CASTWDRGRRGEAFF. CDR3 coding DNA: TGTGCCAGCACCTGGGACAGGGGGCGCAGGGGTGAAGCTTTCTTT. The chain couples TRBV5-6 to TRBJ1-1; 12 bases are a match to TRBD1. Per the germline V gene, CDR1 is SGHDT and CDR2 is YYEEEE. CDR3 size: 15 residues. With 6 bases clipped from V and 7 bases from J, the junction kept 10 bases outside the gene matches.

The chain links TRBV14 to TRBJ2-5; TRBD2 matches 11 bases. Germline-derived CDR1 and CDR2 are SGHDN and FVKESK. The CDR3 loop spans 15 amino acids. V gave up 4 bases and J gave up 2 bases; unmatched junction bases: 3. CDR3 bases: TGTGCCAGCAGCCGGACTAGCGGGTTTCAAGAGACCCAGTACTTC. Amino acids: CASSRTSGFQETQYF.